These 12 T cell receptor beta chains share one sample of origin, sequenced in a study of blood T cell repertoires in COVID-19. Only in-frame clones appear in the TCRdb table, and some are missing; sequencing was by immunoSEQ multiplex PCR. The profile shows 120,000 or so clones, 88% of them singletons. The specimen sequenced was peripheral blood. The receptors derive from a woman in her fifties or sixties with acute or convalescent COVID-19.

The chain is built from TRBV28 and TRBJ2-5, with 9 bases lining up with TRBD2. The germline gives CDR1 MDHEN, CDR2 SYDVKM. The V segment lost 4 bases and the J segment 3 bases; nucleotides outside the gene matches: 6. The CDR3 covers 15 residues. CDR3 DNA: TGTGCCAGCAGTTGGGCAGCGGGAGGTAAAGAGACCCAGTACTTC. The encoded protein is CASSWAAGGKETQYF.

The rearrangement links TRBV27 to TRBJ2-7, with D maybe TRBD1 (6 bases). The length of the CDR3 is 14 residues. Trimming stripped 6 bases from V and 3 bases from J, with 15 bases between. The V gene's germline CDR1 is MNHEY and CDR2 SMNVEV (reference sequence). CDR3 coding DNA: TGTGCCAGCAGGTTCCCACGAGGGGGCTACGAGCAGTACTTC. It translates to CASRFPRGGYEQYF.

This sequence joins TRBV2 and TRBJ1-5; tentative D call: TRBD1 (5 bases). The CDR3 extends over 15 amino acids. The V end lost 8 bases, the J end lost 4 bases, and 18 bases lay between the germline ends. Looked up from germline, CDR1 is SNHLY and CDR2 is FYNNEI. CDR3 loop: CASARGPGGNQPQHF. DNA of the CDR3: TGTGCCAGCGCGCGAGGACCGGGGGGAAATCAGCCCCAGCATTTT.

This clone was detected a few times. The genes are TRBV7-9 and TRBJ1-6, with D unclear. The V gene's germline CDR1 is SEHNR and CDR2 FQNEAQ (reference sequence). Trimming took 2 bases from V and 9 from J, leaving 8 bases between them. This CDR3 has 13 residues. The DNA of the CDR3 is TGTGCCAGCAGCTTAAAATGGCCTTCACCCCTCCACTTT. Translation: CASSLKWPSPLHF.

The chain joins TRBV5-1 to TRBJ1-6; 9 nucleotides line up with TRBD1. Germline V CDR1 and CDR2: SGHRS, YFSETQ. The CDR3 totals 15 residues. The J segment lost 5 bases and the V segment lost 5 bases, leaving 5 bases of the junction unmatched. The CDR3 DNA reads TGCGCCAGCAGTCGGGACAGGGTTAATAATTCACCCCTCCACTTT. It yields the protein CASSRDRVNNSPLHF.

The chain couples TRBV15 to TRBJ2-6; D may be TRBD2 (6 bases). The length of the CDR3 is 16 residues. Trimming removed 1 base at V and 0 bases at J, with 7 bases between. Per germline, CDR1 LNHNV and CDR2 YYDKDF (reference sequence). CDR3 nucleotides: TGTGCCACCAGCAGAGGCGGGAACTCTGGGGCCAACGTCCTGACTTTC. It specifies CATSRGGNSGANVLTF.

This chain uses TRBV24-1 with TRBJ2-3, with TRBD2 identical over 10 bases. Trimming removed 4 bases from V and 3 bases from J; junction bases left unmatched: 12. The CDR3 runs 18 residues. Germline values: CDR1 KGHDR, CDR2 SFDVKD. CDR3 DNA: TGTGCCACCAGTGACCAACTTGGGAGCGGGAGGGGAACAGATACGCAGTATTTT. It codes for CATSDQLGSGRGTDTQYF.

The chain recombines TRBV19 with TRBJ2-1; D might be TRBD1 (6 bases). In germline, CDR1 is LNHDA, CDR2 SQIVND (reference sequence). V lost 7 bases to trimming and J lost 8 bases, with 21 bases between them. The CDR3 is 15 residues long. The CDR3 loop is CASTSVGAGRDEQFF. In nucleotides, the CDR3 is TGTGCCAGTACCTCGGTGGGGGCCGGTCGGGATGAGCAGTTCTTC.

This clone showed up just once. V usage is TRBV27 and J usage is TRBJ1-3, with no clear D. Trimming removed 4 bases at V and 4 bases at J, with 11 bases between. The germline gives CDR1 MNHEY, CDR2 SMNVEV (reference sequence). This CDR3 region has 14 residues. CDR3 region: CASSSGRRGNTIYF. DNA for the CDR3: TGTGCCAGCAGTTCCGGGAGGAGAGGAAACACCATATATTTT.

The chain couples TRBV6-5 to TRBJ1-1; D possibly corresponds to TRBD1 (6 bases). Trimming left V 5 bases short and J 1 base short, with 14 bases between. The CDR3 extends over 15 amino acids. The germline V gene has CDR1 MNHEY and CDR2 SVGAGI. The CDR3 coding sequence is TGTGCCAGCAGTAAACGGACAGAGCGGAACACTGAAGCTTTCTTT. Encoded protein: CASSKRTERNTEAFF.

The rearrangement links TRBV7-9 to TRBJ2-1, with 10 bases that match TRBD2. This CDR3 is 15 amino acids long. Germline CDR1 SEHNR, CDR2 FQNEAQ (reference sequence). The junction had 4 bases not matched to a gene; V was cut back by 1 base and J by 7 bases. CDR3 nucleotide sequence: TGTGCCAGCAGCTTAGTAACTAGCGGGAAGAATGAGCAGTTCTTC. It translates to CASSLVTSGKNEQFF.

Turning to this clone: The sample carries other DNA sequences with the same CDR3. The J gene is TRBJ2-5, the V gene TRBV5-1; TRBD2 agrees at 8 bases. The V gene's germline CDR1 is SGHRS and CDR2 YFSETQ. Germline trimming cut 1 base from V and 1 base from J; bases unmatched to any gene: 0. This CDR3 has 14 amino acids. The CDR3 spells CASSLTSGQETQYF. CDR3 in DNA: TGCGCCAGCAGCTTGACTAGCGGCCAAGAGACCCAGTACTTC.